This T cell receptor (beta chain) was retrieved from a study of T-cell reconstitution after alpha-beta-depleted transplantation in children. Germline V lookup: CDR1 MDHEN, CDR2 SYDVKM. CDR3 length: 16 residues. V dropped 4 bases and J dropped 7; count of bases not matched to a gene: 12. Unique molecular identifiers were used in preparing the TCRbeta library. TCRdb processed the PCR reads anew with MiXCR; each CDR3 protein has one entry. Here the sample spans about 470,000 distinct CDR3 sequences, roughly 43% being singletons. Study-level points and caveats: Reports say that about two months after transplant, the alpha-beta T cells came out of several hundred graft clones that had expanded.

On this clonotype itself: Its antigen is as yet unknown.

This clonotype was sampled from a girl aged 2-10 years with aplastic anemia, due to receive a stem cell transplant. Source: PBMCs, taken before TCRalphabeta/CD19-depleted stem cell transplant. The chain has TRBV28 and TRBJ1-1; 10 nucleotides match TRBD1. The CDR3 region has the DNA TGTGCCAGCAGTTCCATACATACGGGACAGGGGAGTGAAGCTTTCTTT. This translates into CASSSIHTGQGSEAFF.